The rows below give T cell receptor beta chains drawn from one sample of a study of cytomegalovirus exposure and HLA in healthy donors. Assay: immunoSEQ multiplex PCR; the TCRdb copy retains only in-frame clones and omits some. The repertoire holds about 120,000 clones, with roughly 82% as singletons. The sequenced sample was PBMCs. Receptors were obtained from a middle-aged man in good health and CMV-seropositive. The CDR3 runs from the conserved cysteine through the conserved F or W. Each record gives: D gene, clone size, J gene, V gene, CDR3 protein, CDR3 DNA. A D gene is named only where the DNA matches it firmly. Clone size is given for some rows only: seen once, a few or many times, or a class if the clone is expanded.

TRBD1 | NA | TRBJ1-4 | TRBV5-1 | CASSATGNREKLFF | TGCGCCAGCAGCGCGACAGGGAATAGAGAAAAACTGTTTTTT
TRBD1 | once | TRBJ1-1 | TRBV30 | CAWSPPPGTGRIMNTEAFF | TGTGCCTGGAGTCCCCCTCCCGGGACAGGGAGAATCATGAACACTGAAGCTTTCTTT
TRBD1 | NA | TRBJ2-3 | TRBV2 | CASSEVYRGQDTQYF | TGTGCCAGCAGTGAAGTCTACAGGGGTCAAGATACGCAGTATTTT
NA | NA | TRBJ2-7 | TRBV4-1 | CASSQDRTGIYEQYF | TGCGCCAGCAGCCAAGATAGAACGGGAATCTACGAGCAGTACTTC
NA | few | TRBJ2-1 | TRBV7-8 | CASSSRPEGEQFF | TGTGCCAGCAGCTCGCGACCAGAGGGAGAGCAGTTCTTC
NA | NA | TRBJ2-3 | TRBV5-1 | CASSLEDRAGTDTQYF | TGCGCCAGCAGCTTGGAGGACAGAGCTGGCACAGATACGCAGTATTTT
TRBD1 | few | TRBJ1-1 | TRBV6-5 | CASRRDSANTEAFF | TGTGCCAGCAGGCGGGACAGCGCGAACACTGAAGCTTTCTTT
NA | NA | TRBJ2-5 | TRBV9 | CASSVTTSQETQYF | TGTGCCAGCAGCGTGACTACCAGTCAAGAGACCCAGTACTTC
NA | NA | TRBJ1-2 | TRBV28 | CASSFPQPQHYGYTF | TGTGCCAGCAGTTTTCCCCAGCCACAGCACTATGGCTACACCTTC
TRBD2 | NA | TRBJ2-5 | TRBV7-3 | CASSGGSQETQYF | TGTGCCAGCTCGGGAGGGAGTCAAGAGACCCAGTACTTC
NA | NA | TRBJ1-1 | TRBV7-9 | CASSSKGPIPEAFF | TGTGCCAGCAGCTCTAAGGGGCCCATCCCTGAAGCTTTCTTT
NA | NA | TRBJ2-7 | TRBV7-9 | CASSLGRGNYEQYF | TGTGCCAGCAGCTTAGGCCGAGGAAACTACGAGCAGTACTTC
NA | NA | TRBJ2-7 | TRBV7-9 | CSSSSNRLSYEQYF | TGTTCCAGCAGCTCCAATCGACTCTCCTACGAGCAGTACTTC
NA | NA | TRBJ2-2 | TRBV4-3 | CASSQVTWTGIVTGELFF | TGCGCCAGCAGCCAAGTAACGTGGACGGGGATAGTAACCGGGGAGCTGTTTTTT
TRBD2 | once | TRBJ2-1 | TRBV5-1 | CASSLGTSGGLLSYNEQFF | TGCGCCAGCAGCTTGGGGACTAGCGGGGGGCTCCTCTCCTACAATGAGCAGTTCTTC
TRBD2 | once | TRBJ2-7 | TRBV11-3 | CASSLSGGNYEQYF | TGTGCCAGCAGCTTAAGCGGGGGGAACTACGAGCAGTACTTC
TRBD2 | NA | TRBJ2-3 | TRBV7-6 | CASSFSGTPSTADTQYF | TGTGCTAGCAGCTTTAGCGGGACTCCAAGCACGGCAGATACGCAGTATTTT
NA | NA | TRBJ1-4 | TRBV19 | CASTAREKLFF | TGTGCCAGCACTGCCCGGGAAAAACTGTTTTTT
NA | NA | TRBJ2-4 | TRBV25-1 | CASSSQKKPDGDIQYF | TGTGCCAGCAGTTCCCAGAAGAAACCTGACGGAGACATTCAGTACTTC
NA | NA | TRBJ1-1 | TRBV21-1 | CASSKALEGGLTEAFF | TGTGCCAGCAGCAAAGCGCTTGAGGGGGGGCTCACTGAAGCTTTCTTT
TRBD1 | NA | TRBJ2-3 | TRBV4-3 | CASSPLTGRTDTQYF | TGCGCCAGCAGCCCTCTGACAGGGCGCACAGATACGCAGTATTTT
NA | NA | TRBJ1-6 | TRBV18 | CASSTSPGVGNSPLHF | TGTGCCAGCTCCACCTCCCCAGGGGTAGGCAATTCACCCCTCCACTTT
TRBD1 | NA | TRBJ2-7 | TRBV19 | CASSIWTGTYEQYF | TGTGCCAGTAGTATCTGGACAGGGACGTACGAGCAGTACTTC
NA | few | TRBJ1-2 | TRBV28 | CASRPIASYGYTF | TGTGCCAGCAGACCAATAGCCAGCTATGGCTACACCTTC
NA | NA | TRBJ2-4 | TRBV23-1 | CASQPRSTDLAKNIQYF | TGCGCCAGCCAACCTAGGTCGACAGATCTAGCCAAAAACATTCAGTACTTC
TRBD1 | NA | TRBJ2-5 | TRBV5-8 | CASSHSRDRGLRGTQYF | TGTGCCAGCAGCCATTCCCGAGACAGGGGTCTCCGGGGCACCCAGTACTTC